One sample yielded the 26 T cell receptor beta chains listed below, sequenced in a study of T cell responses to AZD1222 COVID-19 vaccine. TCRdb's copy holds only in-frame clones and misses some; the assay was immunoSEQ multiplex PCR. This table has approximately 60,000 clones, approximately 80% appearing once. Sequenced here: peripheral blood, sampled on day 0 of AZD1222 vaccination. The receptors derive from an adult in good health.

The rearrangement joins TRBV9 to TRBJ1-6; D is unresolved. The germline V gene encodes CDR1 SGDLS and CDR2 YYNGEE. Trimming pared 7 bases from V and 9 bases from J, leaving 17 bases between. CDR3 length: 14 amino acids. CDR3 DNA: TGTGCCAGCGGAAGAGGCGGGTGGGGTTCACCCCTCCACTTT. Protein product: CASGRGGWGSPLHF.

CDR3 sequence: CASSPTGGGAAGEQFF. CDR3 DNA sequence: TGTGCCAGCAGTCCCACGGGCGGGGGGGCTGCTGGTGAGCAGTTCTTC. The chain recombines TRBV27 with TRBJ2-1; TRBD2 matches 9 bases. Germline trimming cut 5 bases from V and 9 bases from J; bases unmatched to any gene: 14. Germline V gene data show CDR1 as MNHEY and CDR2 as SMNVEV (reference sequence). This CDR3 has 16 residues.

V and J are TRBV19 and TRBJ2-5; tentatively, D is TRBD2 (7 bases). Per germline, CDR1 LNHDA and CDR2 SQIVND (reference sequence). V lost 2 bases and J lost 5, with 12 bases in between. The CDR3 is 14 residues long. The CDR3 coding sequence is TGTGCCAGTAGTATAACGGGGGGCGGGGAGACCCAGTACTTC. Amino acids: CASSITGGGETQYF. Based on the CDR3 plus reference TRBV19 and TRBJ2-5, the full variable domain is DGGITQSPKYLFRKEGQNVTLSCEQNLNHDAMYWYRQDPGQGLRLIYYSQIVNDFQKGDIAEGYSVSREKKESFPLTVTSAQKNPTAFYLCASSITGGGETQYFGPGTRLLVL.

Points on this clone: One end of the junction does not line up with germline, which may come from a read error. The chain recombines TRBV30 with TRBJ2-3, with 7 bases identical to TRBD1. In germline, CDR1 is GTSNPN, CDR2 SVGIG (reference sequence). The CDR3 loop spans 14 amino acids. As DNA, the CDR3 is TGTGCCTGGAGTCCGGGACAGTACACACATACGCAGTATTTT. Residues: CAWSPGQYTHTQYF.

This chain uses TRBV5-1 with TRBJ1-1; 8 bases map to TRBD1. Germline lookup yields CDR1 SGHRS and CDR2 YFSETQ. J was trimmed by 1 base and V by 4 bases; bases with no gene match: 9. This CDR3 spans 16 amino acids. CDR3 nucleotide sequence: TGCGCCAGCAGCCTCGGGACAGGATTTCAGAACACTGAAGCTTTCTTT. It encodes CASSLGTGFQNTEAFF.

The chain couples TRBV2 to TRBJ1-2; D gene ambiguous. V was clipped by 3 bases and J by 4 bases, with 6 bases between them. Germline assignment: CDR1 SNHLY and CDR2 FYNNEI. The CDR3 covers 12 residues. This CDR3 is CASSDVGYGYTF. In DNA form, the CDR3 reads TGTGCCAGCAGTGATGTAGGCTATGGCTACACCTTC.

The rearrangement links TRBV18 to TRBJ2-3; D is ambiguous. Germline CDR1 is KGHSH and CDR2 is LQKENI. The CDR3 runs to 15 residues. V lost 2 bases and J 0 bases, leaving 9 bases between the germline ends. Written as DNA, the CDR3 is TGTGCCAGCTCACCAATTCCTTCGAGCACAGATACGCAGTATTTT. It is translated as CASSPIPSSTDTQYF.

The rearrangement uses TRBV2 and TRBJ1-5, with D maybe TRBD1 (5 bases). The CDR3 length is 15 residues. V lost 5 bases to trimming and J lost 7 bases, with 18 bases between them. CDR1 is SNHLY, CDR2 FYNNEI, per germline. The CDR3 DNA reads TGTGCCAGCAGTAGGGAAGGGGTCCCCACACAGCCCCAGCATTTT. Encoded protein: CASSREGVPTQPQHF.

V and J are TRBV10-2 and TRBJ1-2; TRBD1 might be the D (6 bases). Trimming left V 6 bases short and J 4 bases short, with 18 bases between. The CDR3 extends over 15 amino acids. Germline V gives CDR1 WSHSY, CDR2 SAAADI. The CDR3 DNA is TGCGCCAGCAGGTTAGCCGTGGGACACGCCTATGGCTACACCTTC. This gives the protein CASRLAVGHAYGYTF.

J is TRBJ2-6 and V is TRBV15; the match to TRBD2 covers 16 bases. V shed 5 bases and J 0 bases; nucleotides not matched to a gene: 4. This CDR3 comprises 19 residues. Germline V gene sequence: CDR1 LNHNV, CDR2 YYDKDF (reference sequence). This chain's CDR3 is CATSRGLAGGSSGANVLTF. The CDR3 bases are TGTGCCACCAGCCGGGGACTAGCGGGGGGGAGCTCTGGGGCCAACGTCCTGACTTTC. Drawing the rest from reference TRBV15 and TRBJ2-6, the complete variable domain is DAMVIQNPRYQVTQFGKPVTLSCSQTLNHNVMYWYQQKSSQAPKLLFHYYDKDFNNEADTPDNFQSRRPNTSFCFLDIRSPGLGDTAMYLCATSRGLAGGSSGANVLTFGAGSRLTVL.

This chain links TRBV13 with TRBJ1-2; D is ambiguous. V lost 5 bases to trimming and J lost 8 bases, with 21 bases between them. The CDR3 has 15 residues. The V gene's germline CDR1 is PRHDT and CDR2 FYEKMQ (reference sequence). CDR3 amino acids: CASSKPSGPTQGYTF. CDR3 nucleotides: TGTGCCAGCAGCAAACCCTCAGGCCCGACCCAGGGCTACACCTTC.

The gene calls are TRBV27 and TRBJ2-1; TRBD2 aligns across 13 bases. CDR3 length equals 16 residues. Trimming removed 2 bases from V and 3 bases from J; junction bases left unmatched: 1. Germline CDR1 MNHEY, CDR2 SMNVEV (reference sequence). CDR3 bases: TGTGCCAGCAGTTTAAGACTAGCGGGGGGCTACAATGAGCAGTTCTTC. Protein: CASSLRLAGGYNEQFF.

This clone is classed as medium-sized. V is TRBV7-2 and J is TRBJ1-2, with 8 positions matching TRBD1. The V and J ends lost 5 bases and 2 bases, in that order; junction bases with no gene match: 4. The CDR3 runs to 14 residues. Germline-derived CDR1 and CDR2 are SGHTA and FQGNSA. The CDR3 coding sequence is TGTGCCAGCAGCCCCCGGGACAGGAACTATGGCTACACCTTC. Translating gives CASSPRDRNYGYTF.

This clone was observed a handful of times. V usage is TRBV6-5 and J usage is TRBJ2-3, with D maybe TRBD1 (5 bases). Germline V gives CDR1 MNHEY, CDR2 SVGAGI. Between the trimmed V and J ends, which lost 8 bases and 4 bases, there was a span of 10 bases. The length of the CDR3 is 12 residues. The CDR3 reads CASHQGPDTQYF. As DNA, the CDR3 is TGTGCCAGCCACCAGGGCCCAGATACGCAGTATTTT.

The chain links TRBV28 to TRBJ2-7; possibly TRBD1 for D (6 bases). V dropped 5 bases and J dropped 4 bases, with 12 bases sitting between them. Germline CDR1 reads MDHEN; CDR2 reads SYDVKM. This CDR3 has 13 amino acids. The CDR3 DNA follows: TGTGCCAGCAGTCGAGGGGGTGCGTACGAGCAGTACTTC. Translated, it gives CASSRGGAYEQYF.

V usage is TRBV19 and J usage is TRBJ2-7; 8 nucleotides match TRBD2. The germline CDR1 and CDR2 sequences are LNHDA and SQIVND (reference sequence). Trimming took 7 bases from V and 3 from J; bases not matched to a gene: 14. The CDR3 runs 16 residues. The CDR3 loop reads CASTAAGGQSGYEQYF. The CDR3 region has the DNA TGTGCCAGTACCGCCGCGGGGGGCCAATCGGGCTACGAGCAGTACTTC.

This chain links TRBV7-2 with TRBJ1-3; the match to TRBD1 covers 7 bases. This CDR3 has 16 residues. Germline V gene sequence: CDR1 SGHTA, CDR2 FQGNSA. V gave up 4 bases and J gave up 2 bases; unmatched junction bases: 8. As DNA, the CDR3 is TGTGCCAGCAGCTCAAGCAGGGGGGGGACTGGAAACACCATATATTTT. It specifies CASSSSRGGTGNTIYF.

The rearrangement joins TRBV13 to TRBJ2-7, with 12 bases matching TRBD2. The trim removed 5 bases at V and 6 bases at J, leaving 5 bases unmatched. The V gene's germline CDR1 is PRHDT and CDR2 FYEKMQ (reference sequence). This CDR3 region has 14 residues. This CDR3 is CASSASSGGVEQYF. CDR3 bases: TGTGCCAGCAGCGCCTCTAGCGGGGGGGTCGAGCAGTACTTC.

This chain connects TRBV7-3 to TRBJ2-3; 7 bases are a match to TRBD1. The V gene's germline CDR1 is SGHTA and CDR2 FQGTGA. The CDR3 spans 15 residues. V trimming: 5 bases; J trimming: 3 bases; junction bases outside the gene matches: 8. CDR3 in DNA: TGTGCCAGCAGCCCACAGGGGATAGGGACAGATACGCAGTATTTT. Its translation is CASSPQGIGTDTQYF.

The rearrangement links TRBV9 to TRBJ2-1; D possibly uses TRBD1 or TRBD2 (5 bases each). The V end was cut by 0 bases, the J end by 7 bases, with 11 bases between. Germline CDR1 SGDLS, CDR2 YYNGEE. CDR3 length equals 14 residues. In DNA form, the CDR3 reads TGTGCCAGCAGCGTAGGGGGGTTTGGGAATGAGCAGTTCTTC. This gives the protein CASSVGGFGNEQFF.

The gene calls are TRBV27 and TRBJ2-2; D might be TRBD2 (6 bases). The CDR3 contains 13 residues. CDR1 is MNHEY, CDR2 SMNVEV, per germline (reference sequence). V was shortened by 10 bases and J by 9 bases, with 18 bases between the two germline ends. The CDR3 loop is CATRMEGMRELFF. The CDR3 DNA reads as TGTGCCACCAGGATGGAGGGTATGCGGGAGCTGTTTTTT.

The chain couples TRBV7-9 to TRBJ1-1, with D unresolved. This CDR3 contains 15 residues. The germline CDR1 and CDR2 sequences are SEHNR and FQNEAQ (reference sequence). V was cut by 4 bases and J by 1 base, with 13 bases left in between. This CDR3 reads CASSSLGRSNTEAFF. The CDR3 nucleotides read TGTGCCAGCAGCTCGCTTGGGAGATCGAACACTGAAGCTTTCTTT.

The chain uses TRBV6-2 or TRBV6-3 and TRBJ1-5, with D possibly TRBD1 on 5 matching bases. The V and J ends lost 6 bases and 1 base respectively, with 16 bases between them. The CDR3 is made up of 16 amino acids. Germline V gene sequence: CDR1 MNHEY, CDR2 SVGEGT. The CDR3 sequence is CASSWDPGVSNQPQHF. The CDR3 nucleotides read TGTGCCAGCAGCTGGGACCCCGGGGTCAGCAATCAGCCCCAGCATTTT.

V usage is TRBV7-9 and J usage is TRBJ2-4; D gene uncertain. V was shortened by 1 base and J by 6 bases, with 13 bases between the two germline ends. This CDR3 region has 15 residues. Germline lookup yields CDR1 SEHNR and CDR2 FQNEAQ (reference sequence). The CDR3 region has the DNA TGTGCCAGCAGCTTAGTCCGGGCTACCCTAAACATTCAGTACTTC. It yields the protein CASSLVRATLNIQYF.

This clone was observed a few times. The genes are TRBV6-1 and TRBJ2-5; a possible D gene is TRBD2 (6 bases). The CDR3 has 14 residues. CDR1 MNHNS and CDR2 SASEGT come from the germline V gene. Trimming took off 3 bases at V and 2 bases at J, with 10 bases between the two ends. Here the CDR3 DNA reads TGTGCCAGCAGTGAGAGTCGGGGGCAAGAGACCCAGTACTTC. Translated, it gives CASSESRGQETQYF.

This clone appeared a few times. The V gene is TRBV12-3 or TRBV12-4, the J gene TRBJ2-7; D perhaps matches TRBD1 (6 bases). The V and J ends lost 6 bases and 4 bases respectively, with 13 bases between them. This CDR3 contains 13 residues. The CDR3 DNA sequence: TGTGCCAGCAGAATGGACAGCTCTTACGAGCAGTACTTC. Amino acid sequence: CASRMDSSYEQYF.